Reported below is one T cell receptor beta chain. The junction and the germline gene differ at one end; a read error may be behind it. The CDR3 is made up of 14 amino acids. Germline lookup yields CDR1 SGHNT and CDR2 YENEEA. The data belong to a study of tumor-infiltrating lymphocytes in primary liver carcinoma. They got blood RNA out of unsorted whole blood and also pulled out germline DNA. The researchers produced TCR beta cDNA from approximately 550 ng total RNA with a constant-region primer. Libraries for TCR beta were built through three nested multiplex PCR rounds, which together made up a slightly modified ARM-PCR procedure. For approximately 9 cycles apiece, the opening two PCR rounds ran with TRBV1-TRBV30 forward primers and a C-beta reverse primer. TCRdb redid the calling of the multiplex PCR reads with MiXCR, one entry per CDR3 protein. Here the sample spans 300,000 to 350,000 distinct CDR3 sequences, 45% to 70% being singletons.

The source is a woman aged 25 to 39 with primary liver carcinoma and hepatitis B virus infection. This chain joins TRBV11-3 and TRBJ2-1; D not certain. The material sequenced was peripheral blood. CDR3 nucleotides: TGTGCCAGAAGCTTTAGAGTAAGCTACAATGAGCAGTTCTTC. It yields the protein CARSFRVSYNEQFF.